This T cell receptor (beta chain) was retrieved from a study of regulatory T cells in long-lasting Graves disease (dated by TCRdb to 2020 to 2022). Background on the whole study: Newly diagnosed Graves' disease patients had taken antithyroid drugs for less than 3 months. The study took place in China and was registered as a clinical trial. Patients with persistent Graves' disease were compared with patients with newly diagnosed Graves' disease using TCR sequencing and RNA sequencing of peripheral blood. TCR sequencing covered some 13 persistent and 20 or so newly diagnosed Graves' disease patients, some 35 samples in total. Beyond this particular receptor, the publication reports: More public clonotypes were shared among persistent patients (approximately 3,000) than among newly diagnosed patients (roughly 1,000). Compared with newly diagnosed patients, persistent Graves' disease patients had lower TCR Shannon entropy and fewer highly expanded clones, which suggests clonal expansion. The small sample size was acknowledged by the authors as a limitation that may reduce accuracy. Sequencing and analysis were limited to the TCR beta chain. TRBV28, TRBJ1-2 and TRBJ2-5 were preferentially used in persistent disease, while TRBV20-1 and TRBJ2-1 were favored in newly diagnosed disease. Only peripheral blood was studied, because thyroid tissue, the primary lesion, was inaccessible.

Explained via the paper, the time point label denotes: newly diagnosed GD, antithyroid drugs for less than 3 months. For both TCR sequencing and RNA sequencing, RNA was extracted from PBMCs using TRIzol. The diagnosis of Graves' disease was made according to American Thyroid Association guidelines. The patients came from an endocrinology department in Xi'an, China. Each patient gave roughly 10 milliliters of peripheral blood, collected in an EDTA anticoagulant tube. Ficoll Paque Plus density gradient separation was used to isolate PBMCs, and no further T cell sorting was done. An Agilent 2100 Bioanalyzer and agarose gel were used to assess RNA quality, and a NanoDrop 2000 was used to measure RNA concentration. The V end loses 5 bases and the J end loses 0 bases, and a stretch of 11 bases separates them. Measured from the cysteine to the phenylalanine, the CDR3 is 15 residues long. Just the 45-base CDR3 DNA is kept, in frame starting at base 1. The germline V gene sets CDR1 to SGHVS and CDR2 to FNYEAQ.

Receptors were amplified or captured by multiplex PCR. Sequencing instrument: Illumina HiSeq 4000. TCR beta libraries were built with iRepertoire HTBI primers and Arm-PCR amplification of CDR3 regions. Gel purification was performed on PCR products prior to sequencing. The source study handled its data this way. A total of roughly 65 TRBV and under 15 TRBJ segments were identified across samples and were used for gene usage analysis of CDR3 amino acid clonotypes. Filtered high-quality paired reads were merged into contigs using COPE and FqMerger. Contigs were aligned with BLAST to IMGT TRBV, TRBD and TRBJ reference genes, and CDR3 was defined per IMGT. Any clonotype with a frequency above 0.1% was counted as a highly expanded clone. Shannon entropy served as the measure of repertoire diversity, while the Gini coefficient captured V-J evenness. A clonotype found in more than one individual was treated as public. The raw public data were reprocessed by TCRdb itself: fastp quality trimming at Q25, MiXCR clonotype calling, in-frame beta chains only. Entries that share a CDR3 protein sequence are merged under the most common genes and DNA. It is TCRdb's table, rather than the study itself, that gives the V and J calls and clone size. The sample table contains approximately 400,000 distinct CDR3 sequences; only one count was recorded for 15% of them. The ten largest clonotypes hold over 15% of the sample.

This clonotype occurred many times. The clone's antigen remains unknown. No base quality information exists; no much larger clone differs at one position. These data also featured in a second study, about T cells in Graves' hyperthyroidism and ophthalmopathy. As noted in the second study: Stable Graves' hyperthyroidism was defined as no progression to ophthalmopathy during 18 months of follow-up. Hyperthyroidism patients were newly diagnosed, with disease duration under 2 months, and aged 18 to 65 years. Any patient with an uncontrolled infection, another autoimmune disease, pregnancy or lactation was excluded. Diagnoses were based on clinical symptoms, serum thyroxine and TRAb, thyroid ultrasound and orbital computed tomography. The first round of RT-PCR for the TCR CDR3 was performed with the HTBI primer set and the Qiagen OneStep RT-PCR kit. Most expanded thyroid clonotypes (frequency above 0.001) were also detected in blood, suggesting blood repertoires may reflect thyroid immune responses. Ophthalmopathy was separated from stable hyperthyroidism by a 13 V-J signature model, with around 90% sensitivity and about 81% specificity obtained in cross-validation and 80%/75% obtained in testing. In validation, the model predicted progression to ophthalmopathy with around 71% sensitivity and roughly 75% specificity, a median of 6.5 months before onset. To identify TCR V-J signatures that set the groups apart, the researchers used a discovery cohort of 90 to 100 patients, made up of 40 to 45 with Graves' ophthalmopathy and 57 with stable Graves' hyperthyroidism. Whether ophthalmopathy could be predicted prospectively was tested in an independent validation cohort made up of approximately 19 hyperthyroidism patients plus 17 patients who later progressed to ophthalmopathy. The 85 to 100 discovery patients were randomly split 7:3 into training and test sets. In addition, the study compared T-cell repertoires in thyroid tissue and in blood from about 6 Graves' hyperthyroidism patients. After blood sampling, hyperthyroidism patients were treated with methimazole at a starting dose of 30 mg daily, and ophthalmopathy patients were treated with high-dose intravenous methylprednisolone. Libraries were constructed in a second round of multiplex PCR, after which size selection and purification were carried out. Paired-end sequencing of the libraries was performed with 100 bp reads on an Illumina HiSeq2000. SOAPnuke was used to process the raw data, throwing out any read that contained adapters or uncalled bases, had a mean Phred below 15, or lacked an exact constant-primer or identifier match. High-quality paired reads were merged using COPE v1.2.5, and each unique nucleotide sequence was defined as a clonotype. Clonotypes were aligned to IMGT TRBV, TRBD and TRBJ reference segments using MiTCR v1.1. Only V-J combinations with frequency above 0.0001, covering 99% to 99.2% of repertoires, were analysed. A TCS score was defined as the ratio between F50 (clonal expansion) and ExV (chaos), using BLOSUM62-based TCRdist between CDR3 peptides within each V-J. Welch's t-statistics and random forest reduced around 510 V-J features to 10 to 15, which were used in a naive Bayes classifier (R e1071). Sample size was not statistically predetermined, and blinding of investigators to group allocation was not performed. The paper describes TCR Vbeta CDR3 sequencing of 120 to 150 peripheral blood samples, made up of 43 ophthalmopathy patients, over 70 hyperthyroidism patients and 17 progressor patients.

The source material was peripheral blood mononuclear cells (PBMCs), sampled at new diagnosis, from a patient treated with antithyroid drugs. This TCR was recovered from a woman aged 25-40 years with Graves disease. Donor details come from another sample of the same person, matched by shared clones. The chain is made from TRBV7-6 and TRBJ2-1, with the identity of the D gene unclear. The CDR3 is CASSHPGSSYNEQFF. In nucleotide form, the sequence is TGTGCCAGCAGCCACCCGGGCAGCTCCTACAATGAGCAGTTCTTC.